The 6 T cell receptor beta chains reported below all come from one sample, sequenced in a study of tumor-infiltrating lymphocytes in primary liver carcinoma. TCR beta cDNA came from around 500 ng total RNA, primed with a constant-region primer. Investigators got TCR beta libraries out of three nested multiplex PCR rounds, done with slightly modified ARM-PCR. A C-beta reverse primer was combined with TRBV1-TRBV30 forward primers in the first two PCR rounds, and each round had around 10 cycles. TCRdb used MiXCR to reprocess the multiplex PCR reads, holding one entry per CDR3 protein. The repertoire has fewer than 350,000 distinct CDR3 sequences, less than 70% of them found once; the top ten carry 5% to 6.5%. It was unsorted whole blood that yielded blood RNA, and germline DNA was also extracted. Sequenced input: peripheral blood. The receptors were sampled from a man aged 35 to 55 with primary liver carcinoma and hepatitis B virus infection.

Notes on this clonotype: Mismatch with germline at one junction end may stem from a read error. The V and J genes are TRBV6-5 and TRBJ1-2; 7 nucleotides agree with TRBD1. Germline V lookup: CDR1 MNHEY, CDR2 SVGAGI. The CDR3 loop spans 15 amino acids. CDR3 bases: TGTGCAAGCAACCCTAACACGTACAGGGGATATGGCTACACCTTC. Translated: CASNPNTYRGYGYTF.

Note on this clonotype: An end of the junction differs from the germline gene, which may be a read error. The CDR3 sequence is CSVGLYIEQFF. For the CDR3, the DNA is TGCAGCGTTGGTCTTTACATTGAGCAGTTCTTC. This chain joins TRBV29-1 and TRBJ2-1; D gene uncertain. Germline lookup yields CDR1 SQVTM and CDR2 ANQGSEA. This CDR3 spans 11 amino acids.

For this clonotype: The junction does not match germline at one end; this may be a read error. The chain has TRBV11-2 and TRBJ2-7; no firm D call. Per germline, CDR1 SGHAT and CDR2 FQNNGV. CDR3 length: 14 amino acids. Here the CDR3 DNA reads TGTGCCATAAGCCAGGATCATAAGAGCTACAAGCAGTACTTC. This encodes CAISQDHKSYKQYF.

A remark on this clonotype: A much larger clone is a single base away; this may be a read error. The chain joins TRBV12-3 or TRBV12-4 to TRBJ2-7, with TRBD2 matching 14 bases. The CDR3 is made up of 19 amino acids. The CDR3 region is CGSSSRTSGRPLLSGEQYF. The CDR3 nucleotides read TGTGGCAGCAGTTCGAGGACTAGCGGGAGGCCCCTCCTCTCGGGGGAGCAGTACTTC.

Details on this clonotype: A read error may account for a junction end that differs from germline. The V and J genes are TRBV11-2 and TRBJ2-7; D is unclear. The CDR3 covers 15 residues. Germline V gene sequence: CDR1 SGHAT, CDR2 FQNNGV. The CDR3 nucleotides read TGTGCCAGCGGCTTAGATTGGGCAGTGCCCTACGAGCAGTACTTC. Its protein product is CASGLDWAVPYEQYF.

The V and J genes are TRBV6-5 and TRBJ2-7, with 8 bases lining up with TRBD2. This CDR3 has 15 amino acids. Unmatched junction bases numbered 7, after V lost 4 bases and J lost 2 bases. The V gene's germline CDR1 is MNHEY and CDR2 SVGAGI. The CDR3 sequence: CASSFFIGRAYEQYF. The CDR3 bases are TGTGCCAGCAGTTTTTTTATCGGGAGGGCCTACGAGCAGTACTTC.